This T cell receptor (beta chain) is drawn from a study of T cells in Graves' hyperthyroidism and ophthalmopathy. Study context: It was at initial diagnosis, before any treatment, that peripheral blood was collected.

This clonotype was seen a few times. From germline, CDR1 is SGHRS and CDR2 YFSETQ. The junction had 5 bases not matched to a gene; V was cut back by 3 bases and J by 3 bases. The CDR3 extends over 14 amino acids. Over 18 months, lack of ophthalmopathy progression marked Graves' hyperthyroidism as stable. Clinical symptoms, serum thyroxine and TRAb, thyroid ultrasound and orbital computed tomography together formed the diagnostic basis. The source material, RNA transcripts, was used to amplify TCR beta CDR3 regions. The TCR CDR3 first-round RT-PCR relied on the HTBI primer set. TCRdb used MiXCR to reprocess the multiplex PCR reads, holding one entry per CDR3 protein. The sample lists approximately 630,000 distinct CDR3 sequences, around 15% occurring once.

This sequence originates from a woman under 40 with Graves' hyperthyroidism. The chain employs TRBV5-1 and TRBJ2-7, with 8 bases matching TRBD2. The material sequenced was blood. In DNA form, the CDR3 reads TGCGCCAGCAGCTCCGGGACTAGGAACTACGAGCAGTACTTC. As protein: CASSSGTRNYEQYF.